One and the same sample provided the 8 T cell receptor beta chains below, sequenced in a study of vaccination effects on CD4 cells after COVID-19. Their antigens are not known. CD4+ T cells specific for antigen were expanded with viral peptide pools by the ViraFEST assay before sequencing. Having been cultured for less than 13 days, the cells underwent CD4+ T cell isolation. Libraries were prepared by immunoSEQ multiplex PCR; TCRdb keeps only in-frame clonotypes and omits some of them. In the table there are tens of thousands of clones, 75% to 85% of which are singletons. The sample in question was CD4+ T cells from PBMCs cultured with HCoV-229E spike peptides, obtained before COVID-19 vaccination. These receptors came from a human donor who received a COVID-19 vaccine.

The V call is TRBV6-6, the J call TRBJ2-2, with D unclear. The germline gives CDR1 MNHNY, CDR2 SVGAGI (reference sequence). The CDR3 runs 13 residues. V shed 7 bases and J shed 1 base, with 7 bases lying between them. Written as DNA, the CDR3 is TGTGCCAGCACCGAAGAGAACACCGGGGAGCTGTTTTTT. Its translation is CASTEENTGELFF.

The rearrangement links TRBV4-3 to TRBJ1-4; 8 bases are a match to TRBD1. CDR1 is LGHNA and CDR2 is YSLEER in the germline V gene. Trimming at V came to 3 bases and at J to 8 bases, leaving 14 bases not matched to a gene. This CDR3 is built from 17 residues. The CDR3 is CASSHSYSGQGVEKLFF. CDR3 DNA: TGCGCCAGCAGCCACTCTTACTCCGGACAGGGAGTAGAAAAACTGTTTTTT.

The rearrangement joins TRBV19 to TRBJ2-5; no reliable D call. CDR1 is LNHDA and CDR2 is SQIVND in the germline V gene (reference sequence). This CDR3 is built from 14 residues. Trimming shortened V by 1 base and J by 2 bases, and 8 bases separated the two germline ends. CDR3 sequence (DNA): TGTGCCAGTAGTATAGTTAACAGACAAGAGACCCAGTACTTC. It specifies CASSIVNRQETQYF.

The chain employs TRBV6-2 or TRBV6-3 and TRBJ1-5, with a tentative D call TRBD1 (6 bases). Between the trimmed V and J ends, which lost 0 bases and 4 bases, there was a span of 10 bases. The V gene's germline CDR1 is MNHEY and CDR2 SVGEGT. The CDR3 totals 15 residues. The CDR3 here is CASSYSGQRNQPQHF. As DNA, the CDR3 is TGTGCCAGCAGTTACTCGGGACAAAGAAATCAGCCCCAGCATTTT.

This chain links TRBV4-3 with TRBJ2-1, with D possibly TRBD1 on 6 matching bases. The length of the CDR3 is 15 residues. Looked up from germline, CDR1 is LGHNA and CDR2 is YSLEER. The ends were cut back, 4 bases at V and 6 bases at J, with 16 bases in the middle. The CDR3 DNA follows: TGCGCCAGCAGCCCATCCGGGACAAACTTCAATGAGCAGTTCTTC. Translated, it gives CASSPSGTNFNEQFF.

V is TRBV5-1 and J is TRBJ2-5; 8 positions match TRBD1. There are 16 residues in the CDR3. Germline V gives CDR1 SGHRS, CDR2 YFSETQ. J was trimmed by 4 bases and V by 3 bases; bases with no gene match: 11. In DNA form, the CDR3 reads TGCGCCAGCAGCTCACCCCCCGGACAGGGCACAGAGACCCAGTACTTC. Translated, it gives CASSSPPGQGTETQYF.

The J gene is TRBJ2-2, the V gene TRBV11-3; D is perhaps TRBD2 (7 bases). Between the trimmed V and J ends, which lost 3 bases and 6 bases, there was a span of 20 bases. CDR1 and CDR2 (germline): SGHNT, YENEEA. CDR3 length: 17 amino acids. CDR3 DNA: TGTGCCAGCAGCTTTAGATCTTCGGGGGGCAGGTCCGGGGAGCTGTTTTTT. Encoded protein: CASSFRSSGGRSGELFF.

The J gene is TRBJ1-3, the V gene TRBV18, with D possibly TRBD1 on 6 matching bases. CDR1 KGHSH and CDR2 LQKENI come from the germline V gene. The CDR3 is made up of 16 amino acids. The ends were cut back, 4 bases at V and 0 bases at J, with 13 bases in the middle. This CDR3 is CASSRAGVHSGNTIYF. The CDR3 DNA sequence: TGTGCCAGCTCACGTGCAGGGGTTCACTCTGGAAACACCATATATTTT.